One sample yielded the 9 T cell receptor beta chains listed below, sequenced in a study of cytomegalovirus exposure and HLA in healthy donors. The primer mix had 60 Vbeta and 13 Jbeta primers. Libraries were prepared by immunoSEQ multiplex PCR; TCRdb keeps only in-frame clonotypes and omits some of them. The data contain 120,000 or so clones, about 80% of them singletons. Sequencing used PBMCs. The receptor source for this set is a man aged 25-45 years in good health and CMV-seronegative.

V gene TRBV13 combines with J gene TRBJ2-6; D not resolved. The CDR3 has 17 residues. Per the germline V gene, CDR1 is PRHDT and CDR2 is FYEKMQ (reference sequence). Trimming stripped 1 base from V and 0 bases from J, with 10 bases between. CDR3 sequence (DNA): TGTGCCAGCAGCTTAGAATGGCCGATCTCTGGGGCCAACGTCCTGACTTTC. It yields the protein CASSLEWPISGANVLTF.

The rearrangement uses TRBV9 and TRBJ2-2; unclear D gene. Germline V gene data show CDR1 as SGDLS and CDR2 as YYNGEE. The CDR3 length is 13 residues. Trimming shortened V by 2 bases and J by 1 base, and 3 bases separated the two germline ends. The CDR3 bases are TGTGCCAGCAGCGTTAAGAACACCGGGGAGCTGTTTTTT. Protein sequence: CASSVKNTGELFF.

This sequence joins TRBV6-1 and TRBJ1-5; the D is unclear. Germline loops: CDR1 MNHNS, CDR2 SASEGT. There are 15 residues in the CDR3. V gave up 2 bases and J gave up 9 bases, with 17 bases separating them. The CDR3 here is CASSETMAERRPQHF. In nucleotides, the CDR3 is TGTGCCAGCAGTGAAACAATGGCGGAGCGGAGGCCCCAGCATTTT.

This sequence joins TRBV28 and TRBJ2-5; D perhaps matches TRBD2 (6 bases). V was clipped by 10 bases and J by 1 base, with 13 bases between them. The length of the CDR3 is 13 residues. CDR1 MDHEN and CDR2 SYDVKM come from the germline V gene. This CDR3 reads CATLIGGQETQYF. In DNA form, the CDR3 reads TGTGCCACCCTGATCGGGGGCCAAGAGACCCAGTACTTC.

This sequence joins TRBV20-1 and TRBJ2-1; D perhaps matches TRBD2 (6 bases). V was clipped by 8 bases and J by 8 bases, with 10 bases between them. The CDR3 totals 10 residues. CDR1 DFQATT and CDR2 SNEGSKA come from the germline V gene (reference sequence). CDR3 protein: CSPGGYEQFF. As DNA, the CDR3 is TGCAGTCCAGGAGGGTATGAGCAGTTCTTC.

The rearrangement uses TRBV6-5 and TRBJ1-6; TRBD1 is a possible D gene (6 bases). CDR1 is MNHEY, CDR2 SVGAGI, per germline. The CDR3 length is 13 residues. V was clipped by 7 bases and J by 8 bases, with 12 bases between them. This CDR3 is CASNREGDSPLHF. In nucleotides, the CDR3 is TGTGCCAGCAACAGGGAGGGGGATTCACCCCTCCACTTT.

Within the sample, this clone is medium-sized (0.01 to 0.1%). The chain combines TRBV10-3 with TRBJ2-3; 11 bases fit TRBD1. This CDR3 has 16 residues. After removal of 0 bases from V and 3 bases from J, the junction contained 2 bases not matched to a gene. CDR1 and CDR2 (germline): ENHRY, SYGVKD. CDR3 loop: CAISESGQGETDTQYF. The CDR3 DNA follows: TGTGCCATCAGTGAGTCGGGACAGGGGGAGACAGATACGCAGTATTTT.

The sample holds a few counts of this clone. The chain is built from TRBV2 and TRBJ1-4; D unresolved. The CDR3 consists of 15 residues. Germline lookup yields CDR1 SNHLY and CDR2 FYNNEI. V was pared by 5 bases and J by 0 bases, with 10 bases between. As DNA, the CDR3 is TGTGCCAGCAGTCCCATCCAGGCAACTAATGAAAAACTGTTTTTT. It is translated as CASSPIQATNEKLFF.

This chain joins TRBV7-2 and TRBJ1-1, with 7 bases matching TRBD1. V gave up 2 bases and J gave up 5 bases; unmatched junction bases: 11. The CDR3 loop spans 16 amino acids. CDR1 is SGHTA, CDR2 FQGNSA, per germline. In DNA form, the CDR3 reads TGTGCCAGCAGCTTAATGATCCCCAGGGGGAGTACTGAAGCTTTCTTT. Its translation is CASSLMIPRGSTEAFF.